This paragraph reports one T cell receptor beta chain. The sample is drawn from a study of blood T cell repertoires in COVID-19. The CDR3 has 15 residues. Per the germline V gene, CDR1 is MDHEN and CDR2 is SYDVKM. V was shortened by 8 bases and J by 6 bases, with 19 bases between the two germline ends. How the authors handled the data: Estimation of nucleated cell counts relied on the amplification of reference gene primers. Here immunoSEQ multiplex PCR was the method, and the copy in TCRdb shows in-frame clones only, minus some. The DNA gave D and trimming, while V, J and clone size come from that table. The table lists roughly 170,000 clones, roughly 80% of them singletons.

The TCR originated in a woman aged 45-65 years who had recovered from COVID-19. The sample comprised PBMCs or T cells enriched from blood (not recorded which). The chain combines TRBV28 with TRBJ1-4, with a possible D match to TRBD1 (6 bases). The CDR3 nucleotides read TGTGCCAGCCGGGCCGAGGACAGACTGGATGAAAAACTGTTTTTT. Its translation: CASRAEDRLDEKLFF.